The 20 T cell receptor beta chains in this list originate from one sample, sequenced in a study of tumor and adjacent non-tumor tissue in lung cancer. This sample's RNA came from whole unsorted tissue. Distant lung tissue was collected more than 3 cm away from the tumor edge. Three rounds of nested PCR, following a modified ARM-PCR protocol, produced the TCRbeta library. From the multiplex PCR reads, TCRdb called clonotypes with MiXCR, one entry per CDR3 protein. This sample has 70,000 to 90,000 distinct CDR3 sequences, with 80% to 90% found just once. Sequenced sample: distant non-tumor lung tissue. These receptors all stem from a man in his 60s with non-small cell lung cancer.

Turning to this clonotype: A much larger clone differs by one base, so this may be a read error. V gene TRBV12-3 or TRBV12-4 combines with J gene TRBJ1-3, with D possibly being TRBD1 (5 bases). CDR3 length: 16 amino acids. The V end was cut by 1 base, the J end by 2 bases, with 12 bases between. The CDR3 loop reads CASSLDPWGPGNTIYF. CDR3 bases: TGTGCCAGCAGTTTAGACCCCTGGGGCCCTGGAAACACCATATATTTT.

CDR3 in amino acids: CVISGTEYNEQFF. The CDR3 nucleotides read TGTGTCATCAGTGGGACCGAATACAATGAGCAGTTCTTC. This sequence joins TRBV6-1 and TRBJ2-1, with D possibly called TRBD1 or TRBD2 (5 bases each). The CDR3 is 13 amino acids. Germline-derived CDR1 and CDR2 are MNHNS and SASEGT.

Notes on this clonotype: A read error may explain this, as a much larger clone is one base away. This rearrangement joins TRBV4-3 to TRBJ2-3, with D possibly being TRBD1 or TRBD2 (5 bases each). With 1 base removed from V and 0 bases from J, the gap between germline ends came to 17 bases. The germline V gene encodes CDR1 LGHNA and CDR2 YSLEER. CDR3 length equals 18 residues. The CDR3 loop reads CASSQVGESWASTDTQYF. CDR3 sequence (DNA): TGCGCCAGCAGCCAAGTGGGGGAAAGCTGGGCTAGCACAGATACGCAGTATTTT.

Of note for this clonotype: A read error is possible here, since a much larger clone lies one base away. J is TRBJ2-5 and V is TRBV5-6, with TRBD2 matching 11 bases. CDR3 length equals 15 residues. CDR1 is SGHDT, CDR2 YYEEEE, per germline. In nucleotides, the CDR3 is TGTGCCAGCAGCTTGTTAGCGGGAGGGGGAGAGAGCCAGTACTTC. Amino acid sequence: CASSLLAGGGESQYF.

A remark on this clonotype: The CDR3 does not close with the conserved phenylalanine or tryptophan, likely indicating a read error. The chain couples TRBV4-1 to TRBJ1-2; tentative D call: TRBD1 (6 bases). Per the germline V gene, CDR1 is MGHRA and CDR2 is YSYEKL. The V and J ends lost 0 bases and 1 base respectively, with 9 bases between them. There are 15 residues in the CDR3. The CDR3 region has the DNA TGCGCCAGCAGCCAAGACCGGGGACATAACTATGGCTACACCTCC. As protein: CASSQDRGHNYGYTS.

The chain combines TRBV4-3 with TRBJ1-4; 9 bases are shared with TRBD1. J was trimmed by 8 bases and V by 9 bases; bases with no gene match: 22. This CDR3 spans 18 amino acids. Germline V gives CDR1 LGHNA, CDR2 YSLEER. The DNA of the CDR3 is TGCGCCAGGAACCAAGATTCCACAGGGGGCGCGACGAAAGAAAAACTGTTTTTT. Amino acid sequence: CARNQDSTGGATKEKLFF.

Points on this clonotype: Lacking the conserved final phenylalanine or tryptophan, this CDR3 likely reflects a read error. The chain links TRBV5-1 to TRBJ2-2; D remains ambiguous. The V and J ends lost 5 bases and 8 bases respectively, with 16 bases between them. The CDR3 spans 14 residues. In germline, CDR1 is SGHRS, CDR2 YFSETQ. The CDR3 DNA sequence: TGCGCCAGCAGTTCCTGGACCAGTGGAGGGGAGCTGTTTTCT. This sequence encodes CASSSWTSGGELFS.

To note about this clonotype: This likely comes from a read error, as the CDR3 has no conserved phenylalanine or tryptophan at its end. The chain links TRBV20-1 to TRBJ2-1; 8 bases are shared with TRBD1. J gave up 8 bases and V 1 base, and 7 bases lay outside the gene matches. The CDR3 runs to 14 residues. From germline, CDR1 is DFQATT and CDR2 SNEGSKA (reference sequence). CDR3 in amino acids: CSARVRRGQDEQFL. The CDR3 bases are TGCAGTGCTAGAGTTCGGAGGGGACAGGATGAGCAGTTCTTA.

This clonotype appeared a few times. One end of the junction varies from germline; a read error may be responsible. The V call is TRBV11-2, the J call TRBJ2-6, with 7 bases lining up with TRBD1. Looked up from germline, CDR1 is SGHAT and CDR2 is FQNNGV. The CDR3 is 19 amino acids. The CDR3 sequence: CAGSLVPKDRPSGANVLTF. The CDR3 nucleotides read TGTGCCGGCAGTTTAGTTCCAAAGGACAGGCCCTCTGGGGCTAACGTCCTGACTTTC.

Comments on this clonotype: A junction boundary mismatches the germline segment, possibly from a read error. The CDR3 coding sequence is TGTGTCAGCAGAAGGGACCGGGTGGATACCTACGAGCAGTACTTC. Its protein is CVSRRDRVDTYEQYF. This chain links TRBV6-1 with TRBJ2-7; D is possibly TRBD1 or TRBD2 (5 bases each). There are 15 residues in the CDR3. Germline CDR1 and CDR2: MNHNS and SASEGT.

Of note for this clonotype: At one end, the junction sequence differs from germline, possibly due to a read error. The chain combines TRBV11-3 with TRBJ2-5, with unresolved D. CDR1 is SGHNT, CDR2 YENEEA, per germline. The CDR3 runs to 11 residues. CDR3 in amino acids: CARVYQVTQYF. CDR3 nucleotide sequence: TGTGCCAGGGTGTATCAAGTGACCCAGTACTTC.

This clonotype occurred a few times. The V call is TRBV2, the J call TRBJ1-2; no reliable D call. CDR3 length equals 13 residues. CDR1 is SNHLY, CDR2 FYNNEI, per germline. V was clipped by 3 bases and J by 8 bases, with 13 bases between them. CDR3 residues: CASSEDGYGGYTF. For the CDR3, the DNA is TGTGCCAGCAGTGAGGACGGCTATGGGGGCTACACCTTC.

With respect to this clonotype: The CDR3 end shows no conserved phenylalanine or tryptophan, and so a read error is likely. J is TRBJ1-5 and V is TRBV5-4; possibly TRBD1 for D (5 bases). The CDR3 sequence is 15 residues long. The V gene lost 2 bases and the J gene lost 1 base, with 10 bases spanning the gap. Germline values: CDR1 SGHNT, CDR2 YYREEE (reference sequence). CDR3: CASSFFRGSNQPQHS. The CDR3 DNA follows: TGTGCCAGCAGCTTTTTTAGGGGAAGCAATCAGCCCCAGCATTCT.

The CDR3, as DNA: TGTGCCAGCAGGGGTCCGGGACACAATGATCCACCCCTCCACTTT. The encoded protein is CASRGPGHNDPPLHF. This chain connects TRBV11-2 to TRBJ1-6, with D perhaps TRBD1 (6 bases). From germline, CDR1 is SGHAT and CDR2 FQNNGV. V was pared by 6 bases and J by 11 bases, with 20 bases between. This CDR3 comprises 15 residues.

The gene calls are TRBV2 and TRBJ1-2, with D uncertain. The germline V gene encodes CDR1 SNHLY and CDR2 FYNNEI. The CDR3 is 14 residues long. Trimming removed 0 bases from V and 8 bases from J, with 13 bases in between. The CDR3 bases are TGTGCCAGCAGTGAAGCGGTTCCCTCTCTAGGCTACACCTTC. This encodes CASSEAVPSLGYTF.

Sample share makes this clonotype medium-sized (0.01 to 0.1%). The chain is built from TRBV6-1 and TRBJ1-5; 8 bases line up with TRBD1. Germline V gene sequence: CDR1 MNHNS, CDR2 SASEGT. Trimming cost V 5 bases and J 4 bases; bases outside gene matches: 7. There are 15 residues in the CDR3. The CDR3 nucleotides are TGTGCCAGCAGTTCGGACAGGGTAGGGAATCAGCCCCAGCATTTT. Translation: CASSSDRVGNQPQHF.

This chain uses TRBV11-2 with TRBJ2-5, with 7 bases aligning to TRBD2. Trimming took 2 bases from V and 5 from J; bases not matched to a gene: 5. Germline V gene data show CDR1 as SGHAT and CDR2 as FQNNGV. The CDR3 covers 14 residues. In DNA, the CDR3 is TGTGCCAGCAGCTTAACCGGGGGGACGGAGACCCAGTACTTC. It is translated as CASSLTGGTETQYF.

This clonotype is a singleton in its sample. At one end the junction does not follow the germline gene, possibly because of a read error. The chain combines TRBV11-2 with TRBJ2-3; 7 bases are a match to TRBD2. CDR1 and CDR2 from the germline V gene are SGHAT and FQNNGV. The CDR3 has 15 amino acids. DNA for the CDR3: TGTACCAGCAGCTTTTTCCTAGCGGTGGCAGATATGCAGTATTTC. Residues: CTSSFFLAVADMQYF.

This clonotype was seen ten or more times. The chain recombines TRBV5-1 with TRBJ1-4, with no clear D. The V and J ends lost 6 bases and 2 bases respectively, with 11 bases between them. Germline V gene data show CDR1 as SGHRS and CDR2 as YFSETQ. This CDR3 contains 14 residues. This chain's CDR3 is CASTQSSTNEKLFF. CDR3 coding DNA: TGCGCCAGCACTCAAAGCAGTACTAATGAAAAACTGTTTTTT.

This clonotype came up a few times. The V and J genes are TRBV28 and TRBJ1-6, with D uncertain. Germline CDR1 is MDHEN and CDR2 is SYDVKM. The CDR3 runs 12 residues. Trimming removed 2 bases from V and 13 bases from J, with 9 bases in between. CDR3 sequence (DNA): TGTGCCAGCAGTTTAGGTTCCCGTCCCCTCCACTTT. This sequence encodes CASSLGSRPLHF.